Presented here are 15 T cell receptor beta chains from one specimen sequenced in a study of cytomegalovirus exposure and HLA in healthy donors. PCR was performed using 60 Vbeta and 13 Jbeta primers. Produced via immunoSEQ multiplex PCR; TCRdb's table is partial and in-frame only. Of 95,000 to 100,000 clones detected, about four fifths appear once; the ten largest clones hold under 4%. Sequenced input: PBMCs. These receptors all come from a female donor in good health and CMV-seropositive.

The chain combines TRBV2 with TRBJ1-6; the match to TRBD1 covers 9 bases. Per germline, CDR1 SNHLY and CDR2 FYNNEI. J lost 6 bases, V lost 6 bases, and 3 bases had no gene match. The CDR3 contains 14 residues. This chain's CDR3 is CASRKDRGNSPLHF. The CDR3 DNA is TGTGCCAGCAGAAAGGACAGGGGTAATTCACCCCTCCACTTT.

The chain links TRBV12-5 to TRBJ2-3, with a tentative D call TRBD1 (6 bases). The germline V and J ends were trimmed by 2 bases and 6 bases, with 15 bases remaining between them. This CDR3 contains 15 residues. CDR1 is LGHNT, CDR2 FRNRAP, per germline. CDR3 bases: TGTGCTAGTGGTTTGAGGGACAACCTCATTGATACGCAGTATTTT. Residues: CASGLRDNLIDTQYF.

The chain employs TRBV9 and TRBJ1-2, with TRBD1 as a possible D gene (6 bases). Germline V gene data show CDR1 as SGDLS and CDR2 as YYNGEE. This CDR3 comprises 13 residues. V lost 4 bases, J lost 8 bases, and 15 bases lay in between. The CDR3 DNA sequence: TGTGCCAGCAGCCTAGGACAGAAGTGGGGCTACACCTTC. Translating gives CASSLGQKWGYTF.

This rearrangement joins TRBV28 to TRBJ1-1; weak D call: TRBD1 (5 bases). The V and J ends lost 5 bases and 3 bases respectively, with 19 bases between them. The length of the CDR3 is 16 residues. From germline, CDR1 is MDHEN and CDR2 SYDVKM. The CDR3 loop is CASSHRRPGGDTEAFF. The CDR3 coding sequence is TGTGCCAGCAGTCACCGGCGCCCCGGGGGGGACACTGAAGCTTTCTTT.

The rearrangement joins TRBV30 to TRBJ1-2, with D perhaps matching TRBD1 (5 bases). V lost 3 bases and J 3 bases, leaving 17 bases between the germline ends. CDR1 GTSNPN and CDR2 SVGIG come from the germline V gene (reference sequence). This CDR3 has 15 residues. The CDR3 is CAWSRPRQQYYGYTF. The CDR3 DNA is TGTGCCTGGAGCCGACCGAGACAGCAGTACTATGGCTACACCTTC.

The chain has TRBV11-2 and TRBJ2-7; a weak D match, TRBD2 (6 bases). CDR3 length equals 15 residues. Trimming cost V 4 bases and J 2 bases, with 15 bases left between them. Germline V gene lookup returns CDR1 SGHAT and CDR2 FQNNGV. As DNA, the CDR3 is TGTGCCAGCAGCTCGGGACTCGTGCCTCCCTACGAGCAGTACTTC. It yields the protein CASSSGLVPPYEQYF.

This sequence joins TRBV11-3 and TRBJ2-7, with 10 bases aligning to TRBD1. The CDR3 is 14 amino acids. V lost 5 bases and J lost 7; bases outside the gene matches: 8. Germline assignment: CDR1 SGHNT and CDR2 YENEEA. CDR3 sequence: CASSLRQGAGEQYF. The DNA for the CDR3 is TGTGCCAGCAGCCTTCGACAGGGGGCTGGTGAGCAGTACTTC. The full variable domain, completed using reference TRBV11-3 and TRBJ2-7, is EAGVVQSPRYKIIEKKQPVAFWCNPISGHNTLYWYLQNLGQGPELLIRYENEEAVDDSQLPKDRFSAERLKGVDSTLKIQPAELGDSAVYLCASSLRQGAGEQYFGPGTRLTVT.

The rearrangement links TRBV19 to TRBJ2-1; 9 bases align to TRBD2. Germline CDR1 and CDR2: LNHDA and SQIVND (reference sequence). The CDR3 is made up of 15 amino acids. V trimming: 3 bases; J trimming: 7 bases; junction bases outside the gene matches: 7. Here the CDR3 reads CASSIGSGGGNEQFF. The CDR3 coding sequence is TGTGCCAGTAGTATTGGTAGCGGGGGTGGGAATGAGCAGTTCTTC.

This sequence joins TRBV7-9 and TRBJ2-5, with D perhaps TRBD1 (6 bases). Germline V gene data show CDR1 as SEHNR and CDR2 as FQNEAQ (reference sequence). The CDR3 loop spans 14 amino acids. Trimming removed 4 bases at V and 2 bases at J, with 11 bases between. CDR3 sequence: CASSSRQDQETQYF. In DNA form, the CDR3 reads TGTGCCAGCAGCTCTAGACAGGATCAAGAGACCCAGTACTTC.

The chain carries TRBV27 and TRBJ1-1; weak D call: TRBD1 (6 bases). The CDR3 consists of 13 residues. The ends were cut back, 3 bases at V and 7 bases at J, with 12 bases in the middle. Germline assignment: CDR1 MNHEY and CDR2 SMNVEV (reference sequence). CDR3: CASSLGAHVEAFF. The DNA of the CDR3 is TGTGCCAGCAGTTTGGGGGCACACGTTGAAGCTTTCTTT.

This clone was recorded a few times. The rearrangement uses TRBV10-1 and TRBJ1-3; D call uncertain. Germline V gene data show CDR1 as WNHNN and CDR2 as SYGVQD (reference sequence). Trimming left V 0 bases short and J 2 bases short, with 8 bases between. The CDR3 consists of 15 residues. CDR3 DNA sequence: TGCGCCAGCAGTGAGTCGTTGGGCCCTGGAAACACCATATATTTT. Translated: CASSESLGPGNTIYF.

The J gene is TRBJ2-3, the V gene TRBV25-1, with TRBD1 matching 8 bases. The V gene's germline CDR1 is MGHDK and CDR2 SYGVNS. J was trimmed by 2 bases and V by 3 bases; bases with no gene match: 4. This CDR3 is built from 15 residues. The CDR3 sequence is CASSDPRGPTDTQYF. CDR3 bases: TGTGCCAGCAGTGACCCCAGGGGGCCCACAGATACGCAGTATTTT. Based on the CDR3 plus reference TRBV25-1 and TRBJ2-3, the full variable domain is EADIYQTPRYLVIGTGKKITLECSQTMGHDKMYWYQQDPGMELHLIHYSYGVNSTEKGDLSSESTVSRIRTEHFPLTLESARPSHTSQYLCASSDPRGPTDTQYFGPGTRLTVL.

The rearrangement uses TRBV5-6 and TRBJ1-5, with no clear D. The CDR3 consists of 14 residues. Per germline, CDR1 SGHDT and CDR2 YYEEEE. Trimming left V 0 bases short and J 3 bases short, with 7 bases between. CDR3 loop: CASSLARANQPQHF. Here the CDR3 DNA reads TGTGCCAGCAGCTTGGCACGAGCCAATCAGCCCCAGCATTTT.

This clone came up a few times. The J gene is TRBJ2-1, the V gene TRBV5-1; 11 bases align to TRBD2. V shed 2 bases, J shed 4 bases, and the junction held 8 bases outside the gene matches. This CDR3 has 17 residues. Germline lookup yields CDR1 SGHRS and CDR2 YFSETQ. The CDR3 spells CASSFFVAGGGYNEQFF. The CDR3 bases are TGCGCCAGCAGCTTTTTTGTAGCGGGAGGGGGGTACAATGAGCAGTTCTTC. Full variable domain (outside the CDR3, taken from reference TRBV5-1 and TRBJ2-1): KAGVTQTPRYLIKTRGQQVTLSCSPISGHRSVSWYQQTPGQGLQFLFEYFSETQRNKGNFPGRFSGRQFSNSRSEMNVSTLELGDSALYLCASSFFVAGGGYNEQFFGPGTRLTVL.

The chain carries TRBV5-4 and TRBJ2-5, with 9 positions matching TRBD2. The CDR3 runs 15 residues. After removal of 0 bases from V and 7 bases from J, the junction contained 7 bases not matched to a gene. Per germline, CDR1 SGHNT and CDR2 YYREEE (reference sequence). The CDR3 bases are TGTGCCAGCAGCTTGGTGACTAGCGGCCGGGGGACCCAGTACTTC. This gives the protein CASSLVTSGRGTQYF.